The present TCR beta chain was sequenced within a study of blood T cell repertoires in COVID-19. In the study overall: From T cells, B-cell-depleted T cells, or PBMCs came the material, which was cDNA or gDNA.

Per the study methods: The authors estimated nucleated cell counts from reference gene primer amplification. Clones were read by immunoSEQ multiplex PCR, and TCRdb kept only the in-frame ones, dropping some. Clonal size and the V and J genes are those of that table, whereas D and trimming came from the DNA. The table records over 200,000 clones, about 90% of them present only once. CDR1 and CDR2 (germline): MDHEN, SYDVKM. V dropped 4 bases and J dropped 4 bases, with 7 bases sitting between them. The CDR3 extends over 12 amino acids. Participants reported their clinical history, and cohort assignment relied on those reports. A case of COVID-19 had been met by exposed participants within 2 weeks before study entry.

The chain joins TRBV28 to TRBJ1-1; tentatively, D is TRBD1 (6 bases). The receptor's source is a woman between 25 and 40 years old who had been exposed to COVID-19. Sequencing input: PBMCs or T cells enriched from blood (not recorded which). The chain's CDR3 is CASSYRVTEAFF. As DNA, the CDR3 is TGTGCCAGCAGTTACAGGGTCACTGAAGCTTTCTTT.